The T cell receptor beta chain under discussion was sequenced for a study of blood T cell repertoires in COVID-19. CDR1 is MDHEN and CDR2 is SYDVKM in the germline V gene. CDR3 length: 18 amino acids. Unmatched junction bases numbered 10, after V lost 4 bases and J lost 0 bases. Sequenced by immunoSEQ multiplex PCR; TCRdb stores in-frame clones only, minus some. Of about 100,000 clones in the sample, 75% to 90% were seen once. The sample holds one count of this clone. Sequencing was carried out using peripheral blood. V is TRBV28 and J is TRBJ2-1, with 9 positions matching TRBD2. The TCR sequence derives from a woman of 80 years or more with acute or convalescent COVID-19. This CDR3 is CASSSFGTSRSSYNEQFF. The CDR3 nucleotides are TGTGCCAGCAGTTCGTTCGGGACTAGCCGTAGCTCCTACAATGAGCAGTTCTTC.